This TCR beta chain was observed in a study of vaccination and CD4 T cells after COVID-19. Study-wide results and limits: Post-vaccination reactive clonotypes (median around 40) did not differ significantly from post-infection (under 22).

Points on this clonotype: Its antigen is as yet unknown.

Stated treatment: approximately nine-day PBMC culture with coronavirus spike peptide pools or control peptides (ViraFEST assay). Investigators obtained the unexposed donor's CD4+ T cells before the COVID-19 pandemic (2011-2018). With the Oncomine TCR Beta short-read assay, DNA from cultured CD4+ T cells was sequenced. Once CD4+ T cells had been cultured, genomic DNA was extracted from them. TCRdb fed the PCR reads into MiXCR, producing one record per CDR3 protein. This sample carries 9,300 or so distinct CDR3 sequences, around 50% of them seen once, and the ten largest clones take over 20%. This receptor was obtained from a human donor in good health. The sequenced sample was CD4+ T cells from blood, cultured in vitro.

The CDR3, as DNA: TGTGCCAGCAGCCCCGTTTCGGGGGGCCGAACCGGGGAGCTGTTTTTT. This gives the protein CASSPVSGGRTGELFF. This sequence joins TRBV5-4 and TRBJ2-2; tentatively, D is TRBD2 (7 bases). CDR1 is SGHNT, CDR2 YYREEE, per germline (reference sequence). CDR3 length equals 16 residues. The V gene lost 4 bases and the J gene lost 5 bases, with 18 bases spanning the gap.